This TCR beta chain originates from a study of molecular identifiers for immune sequencing clone quantification. Study as a whole: Replicates split RNA from around 20,000 or 100,000 naive CD8 cells five ways, and the researchers sequenced four portions.

This clonotype has a count of ten or more. Its antigen is unidentified. This CDR3 region has 13 residues. Trimming took 3 bases from V and 0 from J, leaving 7 bases between them. CDR1 and CDR2 (germline): SQVTM, ANQGSEA. Methods described previously were used for bulk TCR libraries, and listed TCR primers were applied. TCRdb redid the calling of the PCR reads with MiXCR, one entry per CDR3 protein. This table holds 60,000 to 70,000 distinct CDR3 sequences, over 15% found once. Findings and limits, study-wide: Naive cells had under 1% of molecules in clones above 20 RNA copies, effectors over 97%.

Using a CD8+CD4-CCR7+CD45RA+ phenotype, naive CD8 T cells were sorted. The receptor comes from a human donor in good health. Some libraries in this study had Jurkat cell RNA spiked in. Input material: naive CD8+ T cells from blood, with Jurkat cell RNA spiked in. Subset indicated: FACS-sorted CD8+CD4-CCR7+CD45RA+ naive T cells. V usage is TRBV29-1 and J usage is TRBJ2-3, with D hard to call. The CDR3 coding sequence is TGCAGCGTTGACGGCCCTAGCACAGATACGCAGTATTTT. Its translation: CSVDGPSTDTQYF.